The entry below gives a single T cell receptor (beta chain) sequence along with its context. As yet, its antigen is unknown. Sorted populations comprised CD4+ and CD8+ T cells obtained from PBMCs. It was cDNA, reverse transcribed from extracted RNA, that served as the sequencing template. Data came from immunoSEQ multiplex PCR; TCRdb stores just in-frame clones and leaves some out. Of 200,000 or so clones listed, 45% to 70% are singletons. This entry belongs to a study of CD8+ T cells in alopecia areata. Overall study findings and caveats: Scalp specimens additionally yield sequences from normal skin's resident alphabeta T cells. Lesional scalp displayed greater clonality than normal scalp, most notably in alopecia totalis/universalis.

The CDR3 sequence is 11 residues long. Trimming left V 10 bases short and J 1 base short, with 8 bases between. Germline assignment: CDR1 SNHLY and CDR2 FYNNEI. The clonotype originates from a human donor in good health. The chain uses TRBV2 and TRBJ2-7, with D unresolved. The source material was CD8+ T cells sorted from blood. CDR3 region: CATRLSYEQYF. The CDR3, as DNA: TGTGCCACCCGCCTATCCTACGAGCAGTACTTC. The entire variable domain, with the rest obtained from reference TRBV2 and TRBJ2-7, is as follows: EPEVTQTPSHQVTQMGQEVILRCVPISNHLYFYWYRQILGQKVEFLVSFYNNEISEKSEIFDDQFSVERPDGSNFTLKIRSTKLEDSAMYFCATRLSYEQYFGPGTRLTVT.